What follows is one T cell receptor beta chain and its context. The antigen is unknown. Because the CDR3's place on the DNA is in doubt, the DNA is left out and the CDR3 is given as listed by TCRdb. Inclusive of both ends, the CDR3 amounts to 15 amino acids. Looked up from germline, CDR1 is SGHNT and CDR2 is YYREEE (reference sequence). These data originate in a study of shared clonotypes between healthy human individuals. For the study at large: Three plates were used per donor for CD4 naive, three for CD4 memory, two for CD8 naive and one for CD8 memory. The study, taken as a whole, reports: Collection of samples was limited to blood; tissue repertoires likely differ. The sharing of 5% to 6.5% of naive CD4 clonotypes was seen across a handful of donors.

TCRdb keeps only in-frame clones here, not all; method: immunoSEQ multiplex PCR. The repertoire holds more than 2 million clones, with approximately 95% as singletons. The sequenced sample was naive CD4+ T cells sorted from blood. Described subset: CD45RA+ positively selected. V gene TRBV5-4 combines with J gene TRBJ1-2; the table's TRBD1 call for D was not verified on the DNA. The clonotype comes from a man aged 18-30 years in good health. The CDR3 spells CASSLFGPGAHGYTF.